This T cell receptor (beta chain) came from a study of PD-1 blockade in classical Hodgkin lymphoma. Exposure to brentuximab vedotin varied, and each patient had relapsed following autologous stem cell transplantation. Clones were read by immunoSEQ multiplex PCR, and TCRdb kept only the in-frame ones, dropping some. The sample holds roughly 56,000 clones, about 88% seen once. Study-wide results and caveats: Newly diagnosed patients reportedly trailed healthy donors in baseline TCR diversity. Whatever underlies the repertoire differences (possibly disease activity or prior therapy) remains undefined.

With respect to this clone: What it recognizes is unknown.

This CDR3 comprises 15 residues. Germline CDR1 reads SGHTA; CDR2 reads FQGNSA. V shed 0 bases, J shed 7 bases, and the junction held 2 bases outside the gene matches. This receptor was identified in a human donor with classical Hodgkin lymphoma. The V and J genes are TRBV7-2 and TRBJ1-6; 8 positions match TRBD1. This specimen was peripheral blood mononuclear cells (PBMCs), taken before the second cycle of nivolumab. In nucleotides, the CDR3 is TGTGCCAGCAGCTTAGCGGACAGGGAGAATTCACCCCTCCACTTT. This gives the protein CASSLADRENSPLHF.